The clone carrying this TCR beta chain was found a few times. Its antigen is undetermined. Germline lookup yields CDR1 MNHNS and CDR2 SASEGT. V shed 5 bases, J shed 0 bases, and the junction held 7 bases outside the gene matches. The CDR3 runs to 18 residues. Using RNA template, CDR3s of TCR alpha and beta were amplified with iRepertoire arm-PCR. TCRdb reanalysed the multiplex PCR reads using MiXCR and keeps one entry per CDR3 protein. The sample lists about 380,000 distinct CDR3 sequences, 41% occurring once. These data originate in a study of glioma-infiltrating T cells. Study details: Dexamethasone exposure before glioma surgery was limited to six or fewer days. Blood libraries targeted roughly 4.5- to 11-fold coverage of 1 million or so T cells. Regarding the study as a whole: Patients with low tissue-blood divergence carried a signature set of shared blood CDR3 motifs. Gliomas, especially low-grade, showed above-expected tissue-blood divergence; non-neoplastic patients showed below.

What was sequenced was glioma tissue, nonneoplastic brain tissue, or PBMCs (not recorded which). The rearrangement links TRBV6-1 to TRBJ2-7; 16 positions agree with TRBD2. The TCR comes from a human donor with low-grade glioma or glioblastoma, undergoing nonglioma brain surgery, or in good health (not recorded which). The CDR3 loop reads CASSSGLAGGPGSYEQYF. The CDR3 nucleotides are TGTGCCAGCAGTTCGGGACTAGCGGGAGGGCCGGGCTCCTACGAGCAGTACTTC.